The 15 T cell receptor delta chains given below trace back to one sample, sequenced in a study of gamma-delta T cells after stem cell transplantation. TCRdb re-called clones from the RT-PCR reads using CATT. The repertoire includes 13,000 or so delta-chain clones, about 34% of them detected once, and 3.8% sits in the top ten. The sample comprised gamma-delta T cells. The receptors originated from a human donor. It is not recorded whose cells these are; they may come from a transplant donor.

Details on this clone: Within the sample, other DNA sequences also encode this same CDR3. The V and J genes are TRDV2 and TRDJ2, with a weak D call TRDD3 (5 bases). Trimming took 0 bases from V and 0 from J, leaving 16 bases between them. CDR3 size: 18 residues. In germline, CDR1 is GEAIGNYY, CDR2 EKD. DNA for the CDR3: TGTGCCTGTGACACCGTCGGGGGCTACGTAGCTTTGACAGCACAACTCTTCTTT. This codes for CACDTVGGYVALTAQLFF.

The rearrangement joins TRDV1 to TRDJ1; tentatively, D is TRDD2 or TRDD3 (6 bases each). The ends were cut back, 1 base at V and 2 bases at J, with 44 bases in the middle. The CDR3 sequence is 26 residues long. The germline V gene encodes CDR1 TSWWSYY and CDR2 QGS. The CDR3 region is CALGEPRSAVSLPFFAGDQRTDKLIF. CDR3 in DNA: TGTGCTCTTGGGGAACCCCGATCAGCCGTCTCCCTTCCGTTTTTTGCTGGGGATCAAAGGACCGATAAACTCATCTTT.

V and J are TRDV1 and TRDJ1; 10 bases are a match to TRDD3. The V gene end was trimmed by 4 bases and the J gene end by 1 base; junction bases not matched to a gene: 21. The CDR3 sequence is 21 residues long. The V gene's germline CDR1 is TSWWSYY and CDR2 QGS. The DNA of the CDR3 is TGTGCTCTTGGGGCTCCGGCCTTGCGTCCGGGGGATACGTTGGGCACCGATAAACTCATCTTT. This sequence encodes CALGAPALRPGDTLGTDKLIF.

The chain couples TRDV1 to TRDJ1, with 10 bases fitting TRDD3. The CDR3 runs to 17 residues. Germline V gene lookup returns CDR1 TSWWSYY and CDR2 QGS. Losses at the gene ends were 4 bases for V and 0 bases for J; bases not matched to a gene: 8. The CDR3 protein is CALGGYWGIGYTDKLIF. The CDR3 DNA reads TGTGCTCTTGGGGGCTACTGGGGGATTGGGTACACCGATAAACTCATCTTT.

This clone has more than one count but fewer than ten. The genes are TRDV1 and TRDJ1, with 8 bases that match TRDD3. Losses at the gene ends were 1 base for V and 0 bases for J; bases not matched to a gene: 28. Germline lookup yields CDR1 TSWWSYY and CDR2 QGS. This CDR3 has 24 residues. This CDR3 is CALGEPPLYSCTVLGVPYTDKLIF. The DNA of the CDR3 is TGTGCTCTTGGGGAACCCCCTCTCTATTCCTGCACCGTACTGGGGGTCCCGTACACCGATAAACTCATCTTT.

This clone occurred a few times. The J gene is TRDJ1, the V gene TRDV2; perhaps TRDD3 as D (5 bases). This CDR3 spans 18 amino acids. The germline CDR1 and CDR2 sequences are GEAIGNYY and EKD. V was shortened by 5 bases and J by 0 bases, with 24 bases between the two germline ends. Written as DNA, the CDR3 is TGTGCCTGTGCCCGTGTGAGAAAGGGATCCAAGTACACCGATAAACTCATCTTT. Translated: CACARVRKGSKYTDKLIF.

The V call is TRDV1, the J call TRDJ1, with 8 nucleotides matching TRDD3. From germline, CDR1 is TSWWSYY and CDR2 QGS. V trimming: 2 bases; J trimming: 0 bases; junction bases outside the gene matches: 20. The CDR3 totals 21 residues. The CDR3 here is CALGEKTGYGGTLGHTDKLIF. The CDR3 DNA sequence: TGTGCTCTTGGGGAAAAGACGGGATACGGTGGGACCTTGGGGCACACCGATAAACTCATCTTT.

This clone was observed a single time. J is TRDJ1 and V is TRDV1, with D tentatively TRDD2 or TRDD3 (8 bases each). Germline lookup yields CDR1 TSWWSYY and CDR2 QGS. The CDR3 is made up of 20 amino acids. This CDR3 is CALGWTSYSLGWGNGDKLIF. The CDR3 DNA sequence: TGTGCACTAGGGTGGACTTCCTACTCTCTCGGCTGGGGGAACGGCGATAAACTCATCTTT.

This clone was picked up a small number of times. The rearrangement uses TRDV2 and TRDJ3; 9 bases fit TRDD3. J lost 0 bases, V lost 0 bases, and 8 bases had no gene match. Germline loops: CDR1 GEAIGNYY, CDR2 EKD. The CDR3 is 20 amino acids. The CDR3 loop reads CACDTVEWGISSWDTRQMFF. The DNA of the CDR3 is TGTGCCTGTGACACCGTCGAATGGGGGATAAGCTCCTGGGACACCCGACAGATGTTTTTC.

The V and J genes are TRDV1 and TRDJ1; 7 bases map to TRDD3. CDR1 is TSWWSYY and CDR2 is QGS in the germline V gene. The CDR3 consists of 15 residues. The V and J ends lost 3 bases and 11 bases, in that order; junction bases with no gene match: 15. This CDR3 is CALGDPYWGGIGLIF. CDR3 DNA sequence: TGTGCTCTTGGGGACCCGTACTGGGGTGGGATAGGGCTCATCTTT.

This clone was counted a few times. The CDR3 here is CALGDPSTYGGGYSGDKLIF. As DNA, the CDR3 is TGTGCTCTTGGGGACCCTTCCACGTACGGTGGGGGATACTCCGGCGATAAACTCATCTTT. V gene TRDV1 combines with J gene TRDJ1; TRDD3 aligns across 10 bases. CDR1 is TSWWSYY and CDR2 is QGS in the germline V gene. V trimming: 3 bases; J trimming: 4 bases; junction bases outside the gene matches: 20. The CDR3 extends over 20 amino acids.

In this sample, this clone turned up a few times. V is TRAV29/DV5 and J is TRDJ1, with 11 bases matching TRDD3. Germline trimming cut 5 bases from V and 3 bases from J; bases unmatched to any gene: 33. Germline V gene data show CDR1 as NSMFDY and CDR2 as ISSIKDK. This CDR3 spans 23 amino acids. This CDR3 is CAAYLFTAGLGDKAPFPPDKLIF. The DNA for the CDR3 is TGTGCAGCCTACCTTTTTACAGCCGGACTGGGGGATAAGGCGCCTTTCCCACCCGATAAACTCATCTTT.

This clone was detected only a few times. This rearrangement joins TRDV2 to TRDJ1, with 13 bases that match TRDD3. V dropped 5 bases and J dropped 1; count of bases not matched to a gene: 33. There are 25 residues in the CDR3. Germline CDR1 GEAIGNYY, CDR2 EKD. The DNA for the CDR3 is TGTGCCTGTGTGAAGAAACTGTGGGGCTCTACTTACTGGGGGATACGCGCGGTCCTCACCGATAAACTCATCTTT. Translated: CACVKKLWGSTYWGIRAVLTDKLIF.

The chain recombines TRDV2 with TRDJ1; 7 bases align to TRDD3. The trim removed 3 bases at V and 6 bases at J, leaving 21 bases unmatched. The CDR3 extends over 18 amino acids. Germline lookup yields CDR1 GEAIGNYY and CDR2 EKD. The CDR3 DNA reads TGTGCCTGTGACCGACTCTGGGGGCCCACCTCCATAACCAATAAACTCATCTTT. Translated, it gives CACDRLWGPTSITNKLIF.

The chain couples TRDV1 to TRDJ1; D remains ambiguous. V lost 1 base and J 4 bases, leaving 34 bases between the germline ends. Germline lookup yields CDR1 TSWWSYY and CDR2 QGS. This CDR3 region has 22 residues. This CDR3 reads CALGEPYYPYGIPREEFDKLIF. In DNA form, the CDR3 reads TGTGCTCTTGGGGAACCGTACTACCCGTACGGTATACCTAGGGAAGAATTCGATAAACTCATCTTT.